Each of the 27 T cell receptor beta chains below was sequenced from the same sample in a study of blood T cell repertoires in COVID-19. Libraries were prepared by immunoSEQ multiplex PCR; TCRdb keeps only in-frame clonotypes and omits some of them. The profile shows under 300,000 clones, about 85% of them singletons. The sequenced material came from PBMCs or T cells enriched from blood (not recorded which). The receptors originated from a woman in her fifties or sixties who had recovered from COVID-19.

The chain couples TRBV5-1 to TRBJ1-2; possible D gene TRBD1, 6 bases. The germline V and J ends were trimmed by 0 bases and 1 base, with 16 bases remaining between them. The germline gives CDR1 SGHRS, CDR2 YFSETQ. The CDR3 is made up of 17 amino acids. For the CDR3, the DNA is TGCGCCAGCAGCTTGGCCAACGTGGACAGCCGTAACTATGGCTACACCTTC. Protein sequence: CASSLANVDSRNYGYTF.

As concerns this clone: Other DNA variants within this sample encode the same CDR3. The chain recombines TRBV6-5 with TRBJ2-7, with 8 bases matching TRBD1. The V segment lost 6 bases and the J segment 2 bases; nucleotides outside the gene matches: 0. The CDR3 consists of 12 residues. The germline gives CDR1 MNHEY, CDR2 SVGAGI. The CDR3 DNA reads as TGTGCCAGCAGGGGACAGGCCTACGAGCAGTACTTC. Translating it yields CASRGQAYEQYF.

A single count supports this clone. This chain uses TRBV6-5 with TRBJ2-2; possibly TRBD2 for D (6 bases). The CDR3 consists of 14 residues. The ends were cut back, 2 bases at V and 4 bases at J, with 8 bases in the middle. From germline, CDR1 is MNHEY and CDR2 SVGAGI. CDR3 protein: CASSYLGGTGELFF. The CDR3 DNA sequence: TGTGCCAGCAGTTACCTCGGGGGCACCGGGGAGCTGTTTTTT.

The CDR3 sequence is CASSIDRGSGNTIYF. CDR3 DNA: TGTGCCAGCAGTATCGACAGGGGCTCTGGAAACACCATATATTTT. V and J are TRBV6-5 and TRBJ1-3; 8 bases are shared with TRBD1. The CDR3 runs to 15 residues. The germline V gene encodes CDR1 MNHEY and CDR2 SVGAGI. The V and J ends lost 5 bases and 0 bases, in that order; junction bases with no gene match: 3.

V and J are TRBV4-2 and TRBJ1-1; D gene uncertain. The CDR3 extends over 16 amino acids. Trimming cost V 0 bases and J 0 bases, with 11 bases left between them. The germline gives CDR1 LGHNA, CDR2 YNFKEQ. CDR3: CASSQDGGRLNTEAFF. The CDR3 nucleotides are TGTGCCAGCAGCCAAGATGGAGGTAGGTTGAACACTGAAGCTTTCTTT.

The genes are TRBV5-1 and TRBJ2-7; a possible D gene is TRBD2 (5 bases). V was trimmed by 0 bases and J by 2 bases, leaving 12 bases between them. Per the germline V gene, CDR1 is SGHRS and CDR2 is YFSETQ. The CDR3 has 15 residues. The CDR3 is CASSLGPDGTYEQYF. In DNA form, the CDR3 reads TGCGCCAGCAGCTTGGGACCGGACGGGACCTACGAGCAGTACTTC.

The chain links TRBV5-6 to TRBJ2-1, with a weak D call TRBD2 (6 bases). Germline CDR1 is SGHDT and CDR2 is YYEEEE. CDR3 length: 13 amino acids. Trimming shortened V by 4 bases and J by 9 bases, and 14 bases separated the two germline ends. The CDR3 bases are TGTGCCAGCAGCCCAGGCGGGAAAGGTGAGCAGTTCTTC. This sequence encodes CASSPGGKGEQFF.

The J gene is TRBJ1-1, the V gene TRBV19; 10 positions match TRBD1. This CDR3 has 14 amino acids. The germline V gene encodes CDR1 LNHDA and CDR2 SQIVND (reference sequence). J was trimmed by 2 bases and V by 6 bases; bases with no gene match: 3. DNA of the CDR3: TGTGCCAGTAGATTGACAGGGGGCAACACTGAAGCTTTCTTT. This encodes CASRLTGGNTEAFF.

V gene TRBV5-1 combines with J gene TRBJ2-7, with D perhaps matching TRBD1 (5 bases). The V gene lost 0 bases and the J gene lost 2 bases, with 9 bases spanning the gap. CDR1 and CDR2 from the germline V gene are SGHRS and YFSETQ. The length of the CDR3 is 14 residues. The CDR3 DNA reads TGCGCCAGCAGCTTGGAGGGGTCGACCTACGAGCAGTACTTC. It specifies CASSLEGSTYEQYF.

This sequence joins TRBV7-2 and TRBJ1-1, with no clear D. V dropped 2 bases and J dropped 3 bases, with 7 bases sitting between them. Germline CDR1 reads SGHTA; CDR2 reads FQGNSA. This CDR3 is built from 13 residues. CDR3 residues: CASSLYRDTEAFF. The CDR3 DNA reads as TGTGCCAGCAGCTTATACAGAGACACTGAAGCTTTCTTT.

The CDR3 is CASSLTSYQETQYF. CDR3 DNA: TGTGCCAGCAGCTTGACATCGTACCAAGAGACCCAGTACTTC. This sequence joins TRBV7-9 and TRBJ2-5, with D unclear. Germline V lookup: CDR1 SEHNR, CDR2 FQNEAQ (reference sequence). V was pared by 3 bases and J by 0 bases, with 8 bases between. The CDR3 totals 14 residues.

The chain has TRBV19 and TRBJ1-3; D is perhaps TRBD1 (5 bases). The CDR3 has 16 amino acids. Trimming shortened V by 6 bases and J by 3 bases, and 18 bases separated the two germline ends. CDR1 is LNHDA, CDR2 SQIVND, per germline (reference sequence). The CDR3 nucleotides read TGTGCCAGTAGACCTCGGGGGGGAAGGATTGGAAACACCATATATTTT. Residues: CASRPRGGRIGNTIYF.

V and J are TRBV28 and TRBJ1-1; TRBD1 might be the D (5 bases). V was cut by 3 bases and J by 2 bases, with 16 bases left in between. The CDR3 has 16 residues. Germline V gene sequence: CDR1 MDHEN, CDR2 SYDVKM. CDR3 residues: CASSLGLSGINTEAFF. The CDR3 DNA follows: TGTGCCAGCAGTTTGGGGCTCAGTGGGATAAACACTGAAGCTTTCTTT.

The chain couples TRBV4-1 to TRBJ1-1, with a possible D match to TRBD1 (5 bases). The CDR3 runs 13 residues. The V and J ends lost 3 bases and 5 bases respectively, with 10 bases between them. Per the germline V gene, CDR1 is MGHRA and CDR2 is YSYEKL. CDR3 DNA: TGCGCCAGCAGCCATGACAGCAGGACTGAAGCTTTCTTT. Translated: CASSHDSRTEAFF.

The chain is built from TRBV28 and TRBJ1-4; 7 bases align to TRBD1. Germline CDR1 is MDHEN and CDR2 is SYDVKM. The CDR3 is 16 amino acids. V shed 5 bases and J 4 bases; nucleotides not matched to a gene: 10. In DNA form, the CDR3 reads TGTGCCAGCAGTCCTTCGGGACAGACTATTAATGAAAAACTGTTTTTT. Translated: CASSPSGQTINEKLFF.

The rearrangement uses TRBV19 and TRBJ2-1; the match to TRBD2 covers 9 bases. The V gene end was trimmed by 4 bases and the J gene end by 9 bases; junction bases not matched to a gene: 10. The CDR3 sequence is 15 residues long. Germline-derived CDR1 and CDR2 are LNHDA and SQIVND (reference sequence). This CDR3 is CASSTASGDVGEQFF. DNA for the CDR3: TGTGCCAGTAGTACGGCTAGCGGGGATGTCGGTGAGCAGTTCTTC.

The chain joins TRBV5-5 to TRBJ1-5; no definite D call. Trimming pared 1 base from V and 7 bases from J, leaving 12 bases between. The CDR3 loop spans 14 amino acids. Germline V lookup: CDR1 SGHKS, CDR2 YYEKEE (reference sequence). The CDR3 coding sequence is TGTGCCAGCAGCTTGATTTGGGCCACGCAGCCCCAGCATTTT. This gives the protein CASSLIWATQPQHF. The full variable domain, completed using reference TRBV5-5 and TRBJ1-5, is DAGVTQSPTHLIKTRGQQVTLRCSPISGHKSVSWYQQVLGQGPQFIFQYYEKEERGRGNFPDRFSARQFPNYSSELNVNALLLGDSALYLCASSLIWATQPQHFGDGTRLSIL.

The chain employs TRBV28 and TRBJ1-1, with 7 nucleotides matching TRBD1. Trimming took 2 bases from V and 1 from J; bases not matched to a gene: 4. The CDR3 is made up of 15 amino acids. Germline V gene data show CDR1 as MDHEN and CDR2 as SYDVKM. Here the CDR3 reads CASSLTGQRNTEAFF. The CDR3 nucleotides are TGTGCCAGCAGTTTAACGGGACAGCGGAACACTGAAGCTTTCTTT.

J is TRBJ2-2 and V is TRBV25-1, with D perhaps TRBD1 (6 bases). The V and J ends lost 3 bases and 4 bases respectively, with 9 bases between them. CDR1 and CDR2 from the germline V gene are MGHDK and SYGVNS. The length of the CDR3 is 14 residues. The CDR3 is CASSEWGPTGELFF. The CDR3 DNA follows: TGTGCCAGCAGTGAGTGGGGGCCCACCGGGGAGCTGTTTTTT.

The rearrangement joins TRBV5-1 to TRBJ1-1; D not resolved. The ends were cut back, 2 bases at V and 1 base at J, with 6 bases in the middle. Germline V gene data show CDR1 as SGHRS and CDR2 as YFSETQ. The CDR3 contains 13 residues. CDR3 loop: CASSFYRNTEAFF. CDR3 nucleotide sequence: TGCGCCAGCAGCTTTTACAGGAACACTGAAGCTTTCTTT.

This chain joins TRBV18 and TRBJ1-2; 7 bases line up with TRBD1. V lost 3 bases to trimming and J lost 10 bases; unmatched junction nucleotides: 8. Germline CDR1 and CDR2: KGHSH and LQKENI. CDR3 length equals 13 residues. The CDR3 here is CASSPLGQPAYTF. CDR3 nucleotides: TGTGCCAGCTCACCCCTGGGACAGCCTGCCTACACCTTC.

Here the CDR3 reads CASSLKRETTYEQYF. Here the CDR3 DNA reads TGTGCCAGCAGTCTCAAGCGGGAGACAACCTACGAGCAGTACTTC. The rearrangement joins TRBV27 to TRBJ2-7; 8 bases map to TRBD2. V gave up 5 bases and J gave up 2 bases; unmatched junction bases: 8. CDR3 length: 15 residues. CDR1 is MNHEY and CDR2 is SMNVEV in the germline V gene (reference sequence).

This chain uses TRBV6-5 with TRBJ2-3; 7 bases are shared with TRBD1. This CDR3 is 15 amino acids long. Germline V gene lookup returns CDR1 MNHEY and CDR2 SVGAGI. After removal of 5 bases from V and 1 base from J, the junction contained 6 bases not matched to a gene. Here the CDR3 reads CASSIGGAGTDTQYF. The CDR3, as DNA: TGTGCCAGCAGTATAGGGGGCGCCGGCACAGATACGCAGTATTTT.

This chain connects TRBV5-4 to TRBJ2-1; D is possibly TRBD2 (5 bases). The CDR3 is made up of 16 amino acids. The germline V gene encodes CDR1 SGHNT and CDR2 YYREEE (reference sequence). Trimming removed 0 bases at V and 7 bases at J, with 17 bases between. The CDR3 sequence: CASSLGGGRSGNEQFF. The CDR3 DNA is TGTGCCAGCAGCTTGGGTGGCGGACGCTCGGGAAATGAGCAGTTCTTC.

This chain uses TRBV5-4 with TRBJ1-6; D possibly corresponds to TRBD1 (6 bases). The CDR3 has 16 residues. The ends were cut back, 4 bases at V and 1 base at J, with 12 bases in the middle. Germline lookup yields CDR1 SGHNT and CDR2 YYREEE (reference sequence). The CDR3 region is CASSVSRGSYNSPLHF. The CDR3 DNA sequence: TGTGCCAGCAGCGTGAGCAGGGGATCCTATAATTCACCCCTCCACTTT.

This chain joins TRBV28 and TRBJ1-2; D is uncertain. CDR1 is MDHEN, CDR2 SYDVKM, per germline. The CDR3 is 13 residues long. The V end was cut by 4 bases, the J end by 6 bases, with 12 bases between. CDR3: CASSSRQVDGYTF. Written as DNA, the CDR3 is TGTGCCAGCAGTTCAAGGCAGGTCGATGGCTACACCTTC.

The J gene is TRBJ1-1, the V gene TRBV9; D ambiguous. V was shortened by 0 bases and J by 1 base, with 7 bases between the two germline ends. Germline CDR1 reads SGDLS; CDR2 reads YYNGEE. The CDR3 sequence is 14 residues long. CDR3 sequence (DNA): TGTGCCAGCAGCGTAGCCCGGGAGAACACTGAAGCTTTCTTT. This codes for CASSVARENTEAFF.